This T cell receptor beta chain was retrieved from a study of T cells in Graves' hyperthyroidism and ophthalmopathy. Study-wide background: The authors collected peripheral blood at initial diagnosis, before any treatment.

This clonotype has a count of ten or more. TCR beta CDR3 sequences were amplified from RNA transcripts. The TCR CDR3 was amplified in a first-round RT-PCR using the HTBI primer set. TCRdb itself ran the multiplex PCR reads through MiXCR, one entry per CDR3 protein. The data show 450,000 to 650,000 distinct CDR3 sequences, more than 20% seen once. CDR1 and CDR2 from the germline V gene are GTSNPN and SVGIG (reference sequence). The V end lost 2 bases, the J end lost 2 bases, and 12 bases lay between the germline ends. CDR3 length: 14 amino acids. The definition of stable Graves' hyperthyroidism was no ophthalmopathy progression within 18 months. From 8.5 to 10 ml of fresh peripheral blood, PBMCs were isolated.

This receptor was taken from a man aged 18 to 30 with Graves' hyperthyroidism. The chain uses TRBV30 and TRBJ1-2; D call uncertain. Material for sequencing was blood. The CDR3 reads CAWSPPTLNYGYTF. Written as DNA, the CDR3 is TGTGCCTGGAGTCCGCCGACACTCAACTATGGCTACACCTTC. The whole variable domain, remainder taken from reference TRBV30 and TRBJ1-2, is SQTIHQWPATLVQPVGSPLSLECTVEGTSNPNLYWYRQAAGRGLQLLFYSVGIGQISSEVPQNLSASRPQDRQFILSSKKLLLSDSGFYLCAWSPPTLNYGYTFGSGTRLTVV.